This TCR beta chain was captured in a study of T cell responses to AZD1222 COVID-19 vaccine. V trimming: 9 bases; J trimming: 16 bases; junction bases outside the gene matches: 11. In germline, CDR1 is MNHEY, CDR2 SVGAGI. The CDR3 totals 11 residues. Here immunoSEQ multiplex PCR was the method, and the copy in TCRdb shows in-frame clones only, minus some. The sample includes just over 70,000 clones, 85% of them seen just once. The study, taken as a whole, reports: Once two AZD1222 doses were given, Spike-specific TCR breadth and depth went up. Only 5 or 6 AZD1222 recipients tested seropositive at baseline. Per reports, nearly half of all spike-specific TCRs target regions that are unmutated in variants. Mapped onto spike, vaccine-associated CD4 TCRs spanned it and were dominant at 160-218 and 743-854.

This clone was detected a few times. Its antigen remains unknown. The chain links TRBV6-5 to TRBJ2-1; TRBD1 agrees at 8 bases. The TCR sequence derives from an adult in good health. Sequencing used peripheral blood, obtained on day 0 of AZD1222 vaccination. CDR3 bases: TGTGCCAGTACAAAAGGACAGGGAAAATTCTTC. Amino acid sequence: CASTKGQGKFF.